This TCR beta chain was identified in a study of cytomegalovirus exposure and HLA in healthy donors. About this clone itself: Its specificity is unknown.

The study ran its PCR with 60 Vbeta and 13 Jbeta primers. Method: immunoSEQ multiplex PCR; TCRdb's copy keeps in-frame clones and lacks some. This sample has around 150,000 clones, with under 70% found just once. Whole-study findings and limits: A later look showed TCR association rates differing by HLA locus, highest for DRB1 and lowest for HLA-C. The study put some 150 TCR beta chains on its list as cytomegalovirus-associated.

Per germline, CDR1 SGHAT and CDR2 FQNNGV. This CDR3 is built from 14 residues. V lost 1 base to trimming and J lost 3 bases, with 9 bases between them. The chain uses TRBV11-2 and TRBJ1-2, with TRBD1 as a possible D gene (5 bases). The sequence came from a young man in good health and CMV-seropositive. The sequencing sample was made of PBMCs. CDR3 sequence reads: CASSLGGQDYGYTF. CDR3 DNA: TGTGCCAGCAGCTTAGGTGGACAAGACTATGGCTACACCTTC.